The 4 T cell receptor beta chains listed next were all sequenced from one sample in a study of blood T cell repertoires in COVID-19. Produced via immunoSEQ multiplex PCR; TCRdb's table is partial and in-frame only. The data hold roughly 130,000 clones, with about nine tenths observed a single time. The specimen was peripheral blood. All receptors come from a man aged 35 to 55 with acute or convalescent COVID-19.

The chain has TRBV15 and TRBJ1-2; D gene uncertain. The CDR3 runs to 16 residues. Per the germline V gene, CDR1 is LNHNV and CDR2 is YYDKDF (reference sequence). V gave up 0 bases and J gave up 3 bases, with 14 bases separating them. DNA of the CDR3: TGTGCCACCAGCAGAGATGCCACAGCAAGATACTATGGCTACACCTTC. This gives the protein CATSRDATARYYGYTF.

This chain joins TRBV27 and TRBJ2-7, with 8 bases lining up with TRBD1. The CDR3 is made up of 15 amino acids. Germline V lookup: CDR1 MNHEY, CDR2 SMNVEV (reference sequence). J gave up 4 bases and V 8 bases, and 13 bases lay outside the gene matches. CDR3 amino acids: CASAYSGTGLYEQYF. In DNA, the CDR3 is TGTGCCAGCGCTTATTCCGGGACAGGATTATACGAGCAGTACTTC.

This chain joins TRBV2 and TRBJ1-1; D not certain. From germline, CDR1 is SNHLY and CDR2 FYNNEI. The CDR3 loop spans 11 amino acids. Trimming took 8 bases from V and 5 from J, leaving 9 bases between them. The CDR3 region is CASAWETEAFF. The CDR3 DNA follows: TGTGCCAGCGCCTGGGAGACTGAAGCTTTCTTT.

V is TRBV12-3 or TRBV12-4 and J is TRBJ1-1; no definite D call. The V and J ends lost 7 bases and 1 base respectively, with 7 bases between them. This CDR3 has 12 residues. The CDR3 DNA sequence: TGTGCCAGCACCCGAGAGAACACTGAAGCTTTCTTT. It specifies CASTRENTEAFF.